Below, one T cell receptor (beta chain) is given with its context. The antigen it recognizes is unknown. Base qualities are not provided; no much larger clone lies one nucleotide away. TCRbeta CDR3 regions were sequenced with the immunoSEQ Assay. After extraction, genomic DNA underwent amplification by bias-controlled multiplex PCR, followed by high-throughput sequencing. On the study's bioinformatics: To quantify the absolute abundance of every unique TCRbeta CDR3 region, sequences were collapsed and filtered. T cell fraction was estimated by normalizing TCRbeta template counts to usable DNA, which was measured by amplifying reference genes present in all nucleated cells. Repertoire TCRs were annotated as SARS-CoV-2-specific by exact matching of V gene, CDR3 amino acid sequence and J gene to a known reactive TCR set. The reference SARS-CoV-2 TCR set was derived from MIRA and filtered for enrichment in COVID-19-positive ImmuneCODE repertoires, a step that removed public or cross-reactive TCRs. Using the MIRA antigens, annotated TCRs were further analysed by specific ORF or by position within an ORF. Breadth was defined as the number of annotated unique rearrangements divided by the total number of unique productive rearrangements, and depth was defined as the summed frequency of the annotated unique rearrangements. TCR breadth was compared between groups using two-sided Wilcoxon rank-sum tests. This is the immuneACCESS table as TCRdb keeps it, with only in-frame sequences that have V and J called. A part of the clones is gone; compared with another copy, unresolved V genes explain less than half, and the rest is unexplained. V and J calls and clone size are given by that table; D and trimming were obtained from the DNA. This sample holds under 550,000 clones; roughly 90% were observed only once. Of the sample, 3.6% is held by the ten largest clones.

The treatment or condition label of this sample denotes: 15 to 20 received Ad26.COV2.S at low or high dose, single or two shots; 5 received placebo; per-sample allocation not given. Repertoires of vaccine and placebo recipients were sequenced from samples taken on day 63 after the first injection. Between 29 July and 7 August 2020, Cohort 1b enrolled some 25 adults aged 18-55 years at one site in Boston, USA. Ad26.COV2.S consisted of a replication-incompetent adenovirus type 26 vector by which a prefusion-stabilized SARS-CoV-2 spike protein from the original Wuhan strain was expressed. The CDR3 covers 14 residues, taking in both the cysteine and the phenylalanine. Here the CDR3 DNA is all that survives: 42 bases in frame from base 1. The germline V gene (reference sequence) provides CDR1 SEHNR and CDR2 FQNEAQ. After removal of 3 bases from V and 8 bases from J, the junction retains 4 bases not matched to a gene.

This record comes from a study of Ad26.COV2.S vaccination and SARS-CoV-2 variants listed by TCRdb under 2021. For context, the study as a whole: Donors in the vaccine arm were drawn from COV1001, a phase I-IIa trial of Ad26.COV2.S in healthy adults that was multicentre, randomized, double-blind and placebo-controlled. Participants in the trial were split at random into five groups of five each, receiving low-dose or high-dose Ad26.COV2.S once or twice, or else placebo on both occasions. Dosing of Ad26.COV2.S was intramuscular, at either 5x10^10 or 1x10^11 viral particles, delivered as one shot or as two shots spaced 56 days apart. The TCR-sequenced set comprised approximately 32 samples: some 19 Ad26.COV2.S vaccine recipients, 5 placebo recipients and 8 SARS-CoV-2 convalescent individuals. Sequencing of the TCRbeta repertoire served to evaluate the specificity and breadth of SARS-CoV-2-reactive T cell receptors following Ad26.COV2.S vaccination. Throughout the experiments and outcome assessment, investigators stayed blinded to trial group allocation. Points the paper makes about the study in general: The authors noted that the TCR breadth and depth analyses may have underestimated total T cell responses. The study lacked the statistical power to compare responses across vaccine doses or regimens. Vaccine and placebo recipients had similar non-spike TCR breadth, a finding consistent with the vaccine containing only spike. After vaccination, substantial breadth of spike-specific CD8+ and CD4+ T cell responses was reported. Spike-specific TCR breadth was higher in Ad26.COV2.S recipients than in placebo recipients (P = 0.0014).

The V and J genes are TRBV7-9 and TRBJ1-2; TRBD1 agrees with 12 junctional bases. Here the sequenced sample was peripheral blood, taken in a trial of Ad26.COV2.S vaccine versus placebo. This clonotype was obtained from a person aged 18-65 years who received the Ad26.COV2.S COVID-19 vaccine or a placebo. The DNA sequence is TGTGCCAGCAGCTTGGGACAGGGGGCTTGGGGCTACACCTTC. Its protein product is CASSLGQGAWGYTF.